The text below deals with one T cell receptor beta chain. Profiling relied on immunoSEQ multiplex PCR, and the TCRdb table lists in-frame clones only, not all of them. Here the sample spans under 150,000 clones, approximately 88% being singletons. The source of the sample is a study of T cell responses to AZD1222 COVID-19 vaccine. This CDR3 is built from 16 residues. Per the germline V gene, CDR1 is SGHAT and CDR2 is FQNNGV. With 7 bases removed from V and 5 bases from J, the gap between germline ends came to 20 bases. J is TRBJ1-4 and V is TRBV11-2; perhaps TRBD1 as D (6 bases). The source material was peripheral blood, sampled 28 days after the second AZD1222 dose. The sequence derives from an adult who received the AZD1222 COVID-19 vaccine. CDR3 loop: CASTISLRGGNEKLFF. CDR3 sequence (DNA): TGTGCCAGCACCATTAGTCTCAGGGGCGGCAATGAAAAACTGTTTTTT.